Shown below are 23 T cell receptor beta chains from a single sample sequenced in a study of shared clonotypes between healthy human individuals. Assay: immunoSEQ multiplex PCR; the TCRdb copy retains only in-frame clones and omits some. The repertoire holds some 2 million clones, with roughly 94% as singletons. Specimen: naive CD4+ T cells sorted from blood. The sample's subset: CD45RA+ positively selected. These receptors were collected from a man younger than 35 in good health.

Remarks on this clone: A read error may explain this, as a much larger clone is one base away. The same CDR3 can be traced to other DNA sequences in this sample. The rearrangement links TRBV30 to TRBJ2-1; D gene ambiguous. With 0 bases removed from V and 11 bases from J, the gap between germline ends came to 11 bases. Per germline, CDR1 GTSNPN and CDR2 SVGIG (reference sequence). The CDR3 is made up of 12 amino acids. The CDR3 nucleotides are TGTGCCTGGAGTGTGAATTCTCAGAAGCAGTTCTTC. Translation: CAWSVNSQKQFF.

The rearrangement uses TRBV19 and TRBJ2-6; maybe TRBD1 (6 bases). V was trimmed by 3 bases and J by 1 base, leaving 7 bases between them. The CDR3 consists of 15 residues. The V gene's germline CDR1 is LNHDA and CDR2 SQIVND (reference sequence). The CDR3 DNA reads TGTGCCAGTAGTATTACAGGGTCTGGGGCCAACGTCCTGACTTTC. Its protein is CASSITGSGANVLTF.

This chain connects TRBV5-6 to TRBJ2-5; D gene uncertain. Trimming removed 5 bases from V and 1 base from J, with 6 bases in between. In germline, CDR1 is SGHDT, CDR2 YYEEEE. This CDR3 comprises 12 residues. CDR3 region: CASSRSQETQYF. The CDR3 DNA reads TGTGCCAGCAGTAGGAGCCAAGAGACCCAGTACTTC.

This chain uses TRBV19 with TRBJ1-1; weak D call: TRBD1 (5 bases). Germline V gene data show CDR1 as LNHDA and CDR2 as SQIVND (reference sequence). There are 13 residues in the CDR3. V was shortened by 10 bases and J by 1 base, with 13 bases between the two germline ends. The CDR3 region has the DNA TGTGCCACTAAGGACACCTCGAACACTGAAGCTTTCTTT. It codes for CATKDTSNTEAFF.

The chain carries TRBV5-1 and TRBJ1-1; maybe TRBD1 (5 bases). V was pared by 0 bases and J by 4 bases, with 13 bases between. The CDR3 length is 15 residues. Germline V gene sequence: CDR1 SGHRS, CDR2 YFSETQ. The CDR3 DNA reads TGCGCCAGCAGCTTGGTGCAGACGGGGGGCACTGAAGCTTTCTTT. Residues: CASSLVQTGGTEAFF.

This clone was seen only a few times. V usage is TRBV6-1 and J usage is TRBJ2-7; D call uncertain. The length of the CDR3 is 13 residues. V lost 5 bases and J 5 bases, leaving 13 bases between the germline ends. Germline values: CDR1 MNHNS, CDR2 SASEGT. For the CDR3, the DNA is TGTGCCAGCAGTCCGCTGGCGACACACGAGCAGTACTTC. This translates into CASSPLATHEQYF.

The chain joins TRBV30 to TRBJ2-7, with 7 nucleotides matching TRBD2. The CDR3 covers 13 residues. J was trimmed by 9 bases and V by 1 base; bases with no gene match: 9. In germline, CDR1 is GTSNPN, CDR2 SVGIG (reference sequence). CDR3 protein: CAWSGDWGGLQYF. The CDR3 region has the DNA TGTGCCTGGAGTGGGGACTGGGGGGGTTTGCAGTACTTC. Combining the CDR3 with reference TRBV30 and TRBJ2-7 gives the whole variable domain SQTIHQWPATLVQPVGSPLSLECTVEGTSNPNLYWYRQAAGRGLQLLFYSVGIGQISSEVPQNLSASRPQDRQFILSSKKLLLSDSGFYLCAWSGDWGGLQYFGPGTRLTVT.

CDR3 loop: CASFRGNEKLFF. In DNA, the CDR3 is TGTGCCAGCTTCCGGGGAAACGAAAAACTGTTTTTT. The chain employs TRBV6-6 and TRBJ1-4; D ambiguous. The CDR3 contains 12 residues. Deletions cut 8 bases from V and 8 bases from J, with 12 bases between. Germline CDR1 MNHNY, CDR2 SVGAGI (reference sequence).

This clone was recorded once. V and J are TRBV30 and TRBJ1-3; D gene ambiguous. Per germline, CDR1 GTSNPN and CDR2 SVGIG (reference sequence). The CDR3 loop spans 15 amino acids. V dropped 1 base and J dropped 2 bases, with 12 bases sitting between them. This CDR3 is CAWSGRLVPGNTIYF. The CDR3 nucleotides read TGTGCCTGGAGTGGACGGTTAGTCCCTGGAAACACCATATATTTT.

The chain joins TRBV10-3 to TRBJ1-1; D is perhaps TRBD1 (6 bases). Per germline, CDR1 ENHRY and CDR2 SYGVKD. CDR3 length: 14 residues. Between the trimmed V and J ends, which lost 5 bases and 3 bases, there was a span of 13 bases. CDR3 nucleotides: TGTGCCATCAGTTCGACAGGCGACTACACTGAAGCTTTCTTT. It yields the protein CAISSTGDYTEAFF.

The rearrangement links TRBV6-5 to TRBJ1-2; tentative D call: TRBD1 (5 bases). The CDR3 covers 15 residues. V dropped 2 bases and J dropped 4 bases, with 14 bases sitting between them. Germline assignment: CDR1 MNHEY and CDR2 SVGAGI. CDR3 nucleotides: TGTGCCAGCAGTTACGAGGGTCGGGACTCCTATGGCTACACCTTC. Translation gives CASSYEGRDSYGYTF.

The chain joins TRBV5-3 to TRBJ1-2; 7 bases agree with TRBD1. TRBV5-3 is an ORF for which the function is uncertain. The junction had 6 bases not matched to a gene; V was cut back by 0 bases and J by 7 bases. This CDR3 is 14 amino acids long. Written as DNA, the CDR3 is TGTGCCAGAAGCTTGGCCGACAGGGAATGTGGCTACACCTTC. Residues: CARSLADRECGYTF.

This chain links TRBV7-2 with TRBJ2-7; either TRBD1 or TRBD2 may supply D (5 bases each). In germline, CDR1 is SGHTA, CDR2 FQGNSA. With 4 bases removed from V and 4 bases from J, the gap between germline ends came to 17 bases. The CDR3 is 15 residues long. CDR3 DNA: TGTGCCAGCAGCTGGGTGGGGGAGAAACTGTACGAGCAGTACTTC. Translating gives CASSWVGEKLYEQYF.

The CDR3 is CASSSTGRGVLETQYF. CDR3 nucleotides: TGTGCCAGCAGCTCCACGGGGCGGGGGGTCTTAGAGACCCAGTACTTC. The chain uses TRBV5-4 and TRBJ2-5; 8 nucleotides match TRBD2. The CDR3 sequence is 16 residues long. The junction had 11 bases not matched to a gene; V was cut back by 3 bases and J by 4 bases. Germline CDR1 SGHNT, CDR2 YYREEE (reference sequence).

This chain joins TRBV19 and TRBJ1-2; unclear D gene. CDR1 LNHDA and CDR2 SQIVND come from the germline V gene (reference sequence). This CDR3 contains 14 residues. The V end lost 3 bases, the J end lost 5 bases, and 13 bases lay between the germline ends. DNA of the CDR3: TGTGCCAGTAGTATTCTCCAGGCCCAGTATGGCTACACCTTC. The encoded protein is CASSILQAQYGYTF. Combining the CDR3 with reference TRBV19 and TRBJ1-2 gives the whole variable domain DGGITQSPKYLFRKEGQNVTLSCEQNLNHDAMYWYRQDPGQGLRLIYYSQIVNDFQKGDIAEGYSVSREKKESFPLTVTSAQKNPTAFYLCASSILQAQYGYTFGSGTRLTVV.

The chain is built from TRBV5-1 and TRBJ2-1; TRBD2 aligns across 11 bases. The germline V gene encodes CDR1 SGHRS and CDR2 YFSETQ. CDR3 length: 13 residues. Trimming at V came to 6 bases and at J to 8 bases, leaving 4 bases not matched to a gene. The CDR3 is CASNPSGGHEQFF. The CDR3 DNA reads TGCGCCAGCAACCCTAGCGGGGGGCATGAGCAGTTCTTC.

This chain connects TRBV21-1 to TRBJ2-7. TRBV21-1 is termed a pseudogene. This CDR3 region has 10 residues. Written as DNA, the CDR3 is TGTGCCAGCATCCCCTACGAGCAGTACTTC. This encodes CASIPYEQYF.

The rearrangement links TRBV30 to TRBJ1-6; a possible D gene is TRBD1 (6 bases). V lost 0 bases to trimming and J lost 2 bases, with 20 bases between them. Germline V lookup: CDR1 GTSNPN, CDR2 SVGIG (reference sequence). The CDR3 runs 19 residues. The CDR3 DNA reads TGTGCCTGGAGTGTCCTTCGTACTCAGGGGATAACCTATAATTCACCCCTCCACTTT. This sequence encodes CAWSVLRTQGITYNSPLHF.

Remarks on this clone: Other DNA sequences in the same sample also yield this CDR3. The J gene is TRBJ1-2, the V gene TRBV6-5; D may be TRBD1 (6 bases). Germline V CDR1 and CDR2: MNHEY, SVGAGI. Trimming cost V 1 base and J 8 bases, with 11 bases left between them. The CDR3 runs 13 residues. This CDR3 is CASSYLQGDGYTF. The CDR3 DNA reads TGTGCCAGCAGTTACTTACAGGGTGACGGCTACACCTTC.

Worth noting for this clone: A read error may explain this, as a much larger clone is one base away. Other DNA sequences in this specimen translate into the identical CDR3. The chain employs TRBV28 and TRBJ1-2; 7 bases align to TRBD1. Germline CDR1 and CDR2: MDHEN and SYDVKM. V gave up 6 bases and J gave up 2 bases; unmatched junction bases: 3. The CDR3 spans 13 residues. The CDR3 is CASSLTGNYGYTF. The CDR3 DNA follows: TGTGCCAGCAGCCTGACAGGGAACTATGGCTACACCTTC.

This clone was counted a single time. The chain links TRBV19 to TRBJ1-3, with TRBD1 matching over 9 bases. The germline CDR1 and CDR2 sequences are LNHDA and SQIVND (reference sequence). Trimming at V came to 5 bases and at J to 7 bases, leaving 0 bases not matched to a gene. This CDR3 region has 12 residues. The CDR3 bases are TGTGCCAGTAGTGGACAGGGGAACACCATATATTTT. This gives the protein CASSGQGNTIYF. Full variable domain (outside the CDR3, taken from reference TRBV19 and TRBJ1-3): DGGITQSPKYLFRKEGQNVTLSCEQNLNHDAMYWYRQDPGQGLRLIYYSQIVNDFQKGDIAEGYSVSREKKESFPLTVTSAQKNPTAFYLCASSGQGNTIYFGEGSWLTVV.

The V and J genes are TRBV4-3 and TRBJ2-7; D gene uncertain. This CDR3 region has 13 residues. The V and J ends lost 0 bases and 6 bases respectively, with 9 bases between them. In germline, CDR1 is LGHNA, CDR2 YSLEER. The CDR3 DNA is TGCGCCAGCAGCCAAGAAGCAGCCGGCGAGCAGTACTTC. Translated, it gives CASSQEAAGEQYF.

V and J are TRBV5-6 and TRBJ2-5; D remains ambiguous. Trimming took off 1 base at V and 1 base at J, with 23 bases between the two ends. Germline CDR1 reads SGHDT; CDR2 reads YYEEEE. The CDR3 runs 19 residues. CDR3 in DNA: TGTGCCAGCAGCTTGCGCTCTGTAACCCGCACAGACGCCCAAGAGACCCAGTACTTC. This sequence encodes CASSLRSVTRTDAQETQYF.